Presented here are 7 T cell receptor beta chains from one specimen sequenced in a study of neurological immune-mediated disorders. TCRdb re-called the 5' RACE reads with MiXCR, one entry per CDR3 protein. Of about 59,000 distinct CDR3 sequences in the sample, over 9.5% were seen once. What was sequenced was PBMCs. These receptors were obtained from a woman aged 55-70 years with HTLV-1-associated myelopathy (HAM/TSP).

Ten or more counts support this clonotype. This sequence joins TRBV7-9 and TRBJ2-3; D remains ambiguous. The CDR3 consists of 12 residues. Trimming removed 5 bases from V and 3 bases from J, with 6 bases in between. CDR1 is SEHNR, CDR2 FQNEAQ, per germline (reference sequence). The CDR3 DNA is TGTGCCAGCAGCGGAAATACAGATACGCAGTATTTT. Its protein product is CASSGNTDTQYF.

In its sample, this clonotype was seen a few times. The chain employs TRBV7-8 and TRBJ1-2, with 9 bases aligning to TRBD1. Germline V CDR1 and CDR2: SGHVS, FQNEAQ. The ends lost 4 bases at V and 7 bases at J; junction bases unmatched: 22. The CDR3 is 19 residues long. The CDR3: CASSSGPLIDGQGFGGYTF. DNA of the CDR3: TGTGCCAGCAGCTCCGGACCCCTCATAGACGGACAGGGGTTTGGTGGCTACACCTTC.

This clonotype was seen repeatedly, ten times or more. The rearrangement links TRBV7-2 to TRBJ2-3; the D is unclear. From germline, CDR1 is SGHTA and CDR2 FQGNSA. The CDR3 spans 14 residues. Trimming removed 3 bases at V and 3 bases at J, with 10 bases between. The CDR3 region has the DNA TGTGCCAGCAGCTTTTACGGCAGGACAGATACGCAGTATTTT. Its translation is CASSFYGRTDTQYF.

There are many counts of this clonotype. The genes are TRBV5-1 and TRBJ2-7; possibly TRBD1 or TRBD2 for D (6 bases each). CDR1 SGHRS and CDR2 YFSETQ come from the germline V gene. The CDR3 runs to 15 residues. V was clipped by 4 bases and J by 7 bases, with 21 bases between them. CDR3 DNA: TGCGCCAGCAGCGCGGCTAGCGCCCCCCAGGGGGAGCAGTACTTC. Protein: CASSAASAPQGEQYF. The complete variable domain, with remaining parts taken from reference TRBV5-1 and TRBJ2-7, reads KAGVTQTPRYLIKTRGQQVTLSCSPISGHRSVSWYQQTPGQGLQFLFEYFSETQRNKGNFPGRFSGRQFSNSRSEMNVSTLELGDSALYLCASSAASAPQGEQYFGPGTRLTVT.

As for this clonotype: Its ends do not fully match the called genes, so a read error is possible. V usage is TRBV6-2 or TRBV6-3 and J usage is TRBJ2-7; no definite D call. The CDR3 spans 15 residues. Germline-derived CDR1 and CDR2 are MNHEY and SVGEGT. CDR3 nucleotides: TGTTCCAGCAGTTACGGTCCAGGCATATCTTACGAGCAGTACTTC. Its translation is CSSSYGPGISYEQYF.

This clonotype was detected ten times or more. CDR3 residues: CASSRAQGAAEAFF. The CDR3 DNA sequence: TGCGCCAGCAGCCGGGCACAGGGGGCCGCTGAAGCTTTCTTT. The J gene is TRBJ1-1, the V gene TRBV4-1, with 9 nucleotides matching TRBD1. Trimming removed 4 bases from V and 6 bases from J; junction bases left unmatched: 6. There are 14 residues in the CDR3. Germline V gives CDR1 MGHRA, CDR2 YSYEKL.

This clonotype was counted only a few times. The junction departs from germline at one end; a sequencing error may be responsible. The CDR3 loop is CASSLGAVNTEAFF. DNA for the CDR3: TGTGCCAGCAGCTTAGGGGCAGTGAACACTGAAGCTTTCTTT. The V call is TRBV12-3 or TRBV12-4, the J call TRBJ1-1, with D perhaps matching TRBD1 (5 bases). This CDR3 contains 14 residues.